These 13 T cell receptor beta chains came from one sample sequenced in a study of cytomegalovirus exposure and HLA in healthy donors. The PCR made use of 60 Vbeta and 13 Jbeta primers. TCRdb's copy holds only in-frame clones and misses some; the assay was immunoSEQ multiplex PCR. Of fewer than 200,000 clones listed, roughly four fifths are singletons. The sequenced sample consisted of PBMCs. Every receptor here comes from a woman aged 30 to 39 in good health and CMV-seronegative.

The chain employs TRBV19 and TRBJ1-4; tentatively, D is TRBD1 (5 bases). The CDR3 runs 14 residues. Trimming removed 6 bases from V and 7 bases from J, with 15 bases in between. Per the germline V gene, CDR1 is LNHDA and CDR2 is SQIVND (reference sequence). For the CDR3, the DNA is TGTGCCAGTAGAGGGTCAGGGTTGACTGAAAAACTGTTTTTT. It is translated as CASRGSGLTEKLFF.

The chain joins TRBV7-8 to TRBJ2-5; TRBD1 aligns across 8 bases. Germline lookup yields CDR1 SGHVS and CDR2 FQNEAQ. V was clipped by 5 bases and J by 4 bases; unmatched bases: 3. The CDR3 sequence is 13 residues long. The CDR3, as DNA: TGTGCCAGCAGCCGTGACAGGGGAGAGACCCAGTACTTC. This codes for CASSRDRGETQYF.

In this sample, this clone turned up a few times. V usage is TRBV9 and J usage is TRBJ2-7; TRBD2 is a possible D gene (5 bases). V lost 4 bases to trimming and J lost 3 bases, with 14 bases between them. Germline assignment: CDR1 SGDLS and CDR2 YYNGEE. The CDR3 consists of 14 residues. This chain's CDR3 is CASSPGLENYEQYF. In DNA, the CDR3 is TGTGCCAGCAGCCCCGGACTCGAAAACTACGAGCAGTACTTC.

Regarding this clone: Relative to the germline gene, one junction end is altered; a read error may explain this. In DNA, the CDR3 is TGTTCCAGCAGCTTAGCAGGGGTTCAGGGGGGTACGCAGTATTTT. It translates to CSSSLAGVQGGTQYF. V and J are TRBV7-9 and TRBJ2-3, with a tentative D call TRBD1 (7 bases). Germline CDR1 SEHNR, CDR2 FQNEAQ (reference sequence). This CDR3 has 15 residues. The entire variable domain, with the rest obtained from reference TRBV7-9 and TRBJ2-3, is as follows: DTGVSQNPRHKITKRGQNVTFRCDPISEHNRLYWYRQTLGQGPEFLTYFQNEAQLEKSRLLSDRFSAERPKGSFSTLEIQRTEQGDSAMYLCSSSLAGVQGGTQYFGPGTRLTVL.

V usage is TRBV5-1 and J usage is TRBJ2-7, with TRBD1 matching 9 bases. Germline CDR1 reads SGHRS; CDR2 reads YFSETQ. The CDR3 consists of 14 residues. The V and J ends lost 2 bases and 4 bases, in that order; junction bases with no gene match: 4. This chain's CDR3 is CASSLQGASYEQYF. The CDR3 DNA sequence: TGCGCCAGCAGCTTACAGGGGGCATCTTACGAGCAGTACTTC.

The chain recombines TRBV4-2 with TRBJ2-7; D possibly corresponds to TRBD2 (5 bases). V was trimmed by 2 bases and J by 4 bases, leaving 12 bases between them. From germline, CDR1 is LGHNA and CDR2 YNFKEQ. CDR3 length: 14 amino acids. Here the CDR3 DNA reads TGTGCCAGCAGCCAACCATCCACGGGGTACGAGCAGTACTTC. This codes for CASSQPSTGYEQYF.

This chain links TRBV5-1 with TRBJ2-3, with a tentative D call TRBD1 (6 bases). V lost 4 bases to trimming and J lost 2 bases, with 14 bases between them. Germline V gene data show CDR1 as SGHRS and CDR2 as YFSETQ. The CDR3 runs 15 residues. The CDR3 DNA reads TGCGCCAGCAGCGGGGGACAATCCCACACAGATACGCAGTATTTT. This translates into CASSGGQSHTDTQYF. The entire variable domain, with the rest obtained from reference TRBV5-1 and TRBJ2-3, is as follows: KAGVTQTPRYLIKTRGQQVTLSCSPISGHRSVSWYQQTPGQGLQFLFEYFSETQRNKGNFPGRFSGRQFSNSRSEMNVSTLELGDSALYLCASSGGQSHTDTQYFGPGTRLTVL.

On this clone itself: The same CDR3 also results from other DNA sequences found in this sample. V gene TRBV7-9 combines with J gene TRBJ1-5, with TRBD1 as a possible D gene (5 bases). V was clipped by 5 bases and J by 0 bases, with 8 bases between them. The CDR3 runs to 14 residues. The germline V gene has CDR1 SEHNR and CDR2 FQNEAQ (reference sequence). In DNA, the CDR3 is TGTGCCAGCAGCGGGGGGGGTAGCAATCAGCCCCAGCATTTT. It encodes CASSGGGSNQPQHF.

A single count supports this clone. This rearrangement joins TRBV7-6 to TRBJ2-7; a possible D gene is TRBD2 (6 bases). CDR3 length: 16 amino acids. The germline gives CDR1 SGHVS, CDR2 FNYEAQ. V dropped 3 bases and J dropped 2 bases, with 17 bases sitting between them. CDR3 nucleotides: TGTGCCAGCAGCTTTAAATCGGGGGAGAACGCCTACGAGCAGTACTTC. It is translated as CASSFKSGENAYEQYF.

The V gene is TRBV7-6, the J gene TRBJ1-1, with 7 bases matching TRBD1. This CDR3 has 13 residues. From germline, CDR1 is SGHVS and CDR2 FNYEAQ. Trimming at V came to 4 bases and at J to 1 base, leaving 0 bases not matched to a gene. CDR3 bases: TGTGCCAGCAGCTACAGGGGGAACACTGAAGCTTTCTTT. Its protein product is CASSYRGNTEAFF. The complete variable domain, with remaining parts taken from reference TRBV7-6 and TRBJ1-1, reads GAGVSQSPRYKVTKRGQDVALRCDPISGHVSLYWYRQALGQGPEFLTYFNYEAQQDKSGLPNDRFSAERPEGSISTLTIQRTEQRDSAMYRCASSYRGNTEAFFGQGTRLTVV.

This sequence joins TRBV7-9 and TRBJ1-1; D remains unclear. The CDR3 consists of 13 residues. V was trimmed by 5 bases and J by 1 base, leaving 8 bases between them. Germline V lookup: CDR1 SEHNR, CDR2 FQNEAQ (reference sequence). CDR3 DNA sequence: TGTGCCAGCAGCACGGAGAGGAACACTGAAGCTTTCTTT. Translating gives CASSTERNTEAFF.

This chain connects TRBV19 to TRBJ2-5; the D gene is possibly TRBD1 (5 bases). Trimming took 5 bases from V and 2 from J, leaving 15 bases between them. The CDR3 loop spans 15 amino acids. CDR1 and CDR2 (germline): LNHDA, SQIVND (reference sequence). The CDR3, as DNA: TGTGCCAGTAGTGGGAAACAGGATTTACAAGAGACCCAGTACTTC. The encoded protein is CASSGKQDLQETQYF.

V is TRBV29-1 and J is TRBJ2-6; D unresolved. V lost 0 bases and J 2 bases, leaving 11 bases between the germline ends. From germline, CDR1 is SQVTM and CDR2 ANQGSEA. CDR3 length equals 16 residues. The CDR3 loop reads CSVEDPGGPGANVLTF. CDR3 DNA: TGCAGCGTTGAAGATCCTGGTGGGCCTGGGGCCAACGTCCTGACTTTC.